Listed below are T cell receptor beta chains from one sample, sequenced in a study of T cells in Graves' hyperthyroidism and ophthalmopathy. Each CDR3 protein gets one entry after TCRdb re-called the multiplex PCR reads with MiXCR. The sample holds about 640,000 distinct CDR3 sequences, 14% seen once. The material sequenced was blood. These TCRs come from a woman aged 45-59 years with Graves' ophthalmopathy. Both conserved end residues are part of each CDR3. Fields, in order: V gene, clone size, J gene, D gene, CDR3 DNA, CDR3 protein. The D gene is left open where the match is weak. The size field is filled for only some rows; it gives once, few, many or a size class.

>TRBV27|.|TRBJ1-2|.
TGTGCCAGCAGCCCCTTTCGCGGGCTTAACCTCTATGGCTACACCTTC
CASSPFRGLNLYGYTF
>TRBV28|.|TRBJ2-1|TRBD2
TGTGCCAGCAGTCCCGGGACTAGCGGGGCCCCGCCCTACAATGAGCAGTTCTTC
CASSPGTSGAPPYNEQFF
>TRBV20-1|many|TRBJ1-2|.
TGCAGTGCTAGAGATCGCAGGCCAGGAGTAATCAACTATGGCTACACCTTC
CSARDRRPGVINYGYTF
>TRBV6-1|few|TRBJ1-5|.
TGTGCCAGCAGGCAGCAAGGGGGATTTAATCAGCCCCAGCATTTT
CASRQQGGFNQPQHF
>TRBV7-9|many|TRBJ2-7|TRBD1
TGTGCCAGCAGCACTCGACAGGGGGCGTTGGAGCAGTACTTC
CASSTRQGALEQYF
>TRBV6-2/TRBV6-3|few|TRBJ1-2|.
TGTGCCAGCAGTCCCCAGGCGTTGAGCGGCTACACCTTC
CASSPQALSGYTF
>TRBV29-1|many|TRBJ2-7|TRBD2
TGCAGCGTTGAGGTGCGGGGGTACGAGCAGTACTTC
CSVEVRGYEQYF
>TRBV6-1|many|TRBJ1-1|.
TGTGCCAGCAGACAATCTCGACAGTTGAACACTGAAGCTTTCTTT
CASRQSRQLNTEAFF
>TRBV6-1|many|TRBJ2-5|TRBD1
TGTGCCAGCAGTTTAACAGGGGGTCTAGAGACCCAGTACTTC
CASSLTGGLETQYF
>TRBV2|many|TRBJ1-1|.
TGTGCCAGCAGTGGAGGGTCGAACACTGAAGCTTTCTTT
CASSGGSNTEAFF
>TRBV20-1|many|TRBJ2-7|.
TGCAGTGCTAGAGTTCCCGACTCCTACGAGCAGTACTTC
CSARVPDSYEQYF
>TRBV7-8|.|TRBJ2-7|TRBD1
TGTGCCAGCAGCTTAGGACAGGGGCTCTTCTACGAGCAGTACTTC
CASSLGQGLFYEQYF
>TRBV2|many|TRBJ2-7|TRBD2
TGTGCCAGCAGTGATGGCGCTAGCGGGAGGGGAGCTACGAGCTCCTACGAGCAGTACTTC
CASSDGASGRGATSSYEQYF
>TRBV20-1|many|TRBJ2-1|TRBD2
TGCAGTGCTGGGAAAAGCGGGAGACCATACAATGAGCAGTTCTTC
CSAGKSGRPYNEQFF
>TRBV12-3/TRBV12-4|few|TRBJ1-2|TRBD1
TGTGCCAGCAGTTTGTATACAGGGGATGGCTACACCTTC
CASSLYTGDGYTF
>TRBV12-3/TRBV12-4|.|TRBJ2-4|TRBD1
TGTGCCAGCAGTTTAAGGGGGACAGCCCCAAACATTCAGTACTTC
CASSLRGTAPNIQYF
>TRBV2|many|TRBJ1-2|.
TGTGCCAGCATGGGGGCTGGGGCAGGGGCGACCTACTATGGCTACACCTTC
CASMGAGAGATYYGYTF
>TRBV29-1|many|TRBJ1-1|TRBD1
TGCAGCGTGGGTCTTCGGGGACAGGGGCCGGTGAACACTGAAGCTTTCTTT
CSVGLRGQGPVNTEAFF
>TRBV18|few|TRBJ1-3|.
TGTGCCAGCTCACCGCGGCAGTTGCCCTCTGGAAACACCATATATTTT
CASSPRQLPSGNTIYF
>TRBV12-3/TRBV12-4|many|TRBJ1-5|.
TGTGCCAGCAGTTTGGCGGCGGGGGGGCGATATCAGCCCCAGCATTTT
CASSLAAGGRYQPQHF
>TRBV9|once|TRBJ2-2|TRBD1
TGTGCCAGCAGCCAAACGGGACAGGGGGTGACCGGGGAGCTGTTTTTT
CASSQTGQGVTGELFF
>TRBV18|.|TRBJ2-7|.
TGTGCCAGCTTACCCCAGGGGTACGAGCAGTACTTC
CASLPQGYEQYF
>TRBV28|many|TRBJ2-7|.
TGTGCCAGCAGTATTAGCGCCTTAACCTACGAGCAGTACTTC
CASSISALTYEQYF
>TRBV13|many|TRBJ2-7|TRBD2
TGTGCCAGCAGCTTAGAGGACGCGGGAGCGGGAAAGGAGCAGTACTTC
CASSLEDAGAGKEQYF
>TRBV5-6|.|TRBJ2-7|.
TGTGCCAGCAGCTTGGGTGGGCCACACGAGCAGTACTTC
CASSLGGPHEQYF
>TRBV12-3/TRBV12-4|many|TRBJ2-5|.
TGTGCCAGCGGCAACATTTGGGCGGGCCAAGAGACCCAGTACTTC
CASGNIWAGQETQYF
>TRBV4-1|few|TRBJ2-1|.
TGCGCCAGCACCGGCCGAGGGTGGCGCAATGAGCAGTTCTTC
CASTGRGWRNEQFF
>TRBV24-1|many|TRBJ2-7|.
TGTGCCACCAGTGATTCCGGGGTTACCTACGAGCAGTACTTC
CATSDSGVTYEQYF
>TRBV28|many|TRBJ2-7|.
TGTGCCAGCAGTTGGGACCCTACCAGGGGAGGGCTCTACGAGCAGTACTTC
CASSWDPTRGGLYEQYF
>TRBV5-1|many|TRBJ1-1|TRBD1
TGCGCCAGCAGCTCGAGAGGACAGGGGACGGTTGAAGCTTTCTTT
CASSSRGQGTVEAFF
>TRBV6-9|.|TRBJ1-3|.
TGTGCCAGCAGTTATCTTCAGGGGACCCACTCTGGAAACACCATATATTTT
CASSYLQGTHSGNTIYF
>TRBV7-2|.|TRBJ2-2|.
TGTGCCTCCCGAGAGCGGCACACCGGGGAGCTGTTTTTT
CASRERHTGELFF
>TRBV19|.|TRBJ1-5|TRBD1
TGTGCCAGCAGGGACAGGGCGCTATATAGCAATCAGCCCCAGCATTTT
CASRDRALYSNQPQHF
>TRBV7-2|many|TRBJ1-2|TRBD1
TGTGCCAGCAGCTTAACGGGACAGGGCGACTATGGCTACACCTTC
CASSLTGQGDYGYTF
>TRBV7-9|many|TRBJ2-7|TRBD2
TGTGCCAGCAGCTTAGAGGGAGTGCGGGAGGGCCCGTACGAGCAGTACTTC
CASSLEGVREGPYEQYF
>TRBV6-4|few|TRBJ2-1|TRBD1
TGTGCCAGCAGTTTTACCGGGACAGGGGGCTCAAGTGAGCAGTTCTTC
CASSFTGTGGSSEQFF
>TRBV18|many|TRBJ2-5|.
TGTGCCAGCTCTAGTGACAAGGGGACCCAGTACTTC
CASSSDKGTQYF